Sequencing of this T cell receptor (beta chain) was carried out in a study of OX40 agonist ivuxolimab in advanced cancers. Study overall: Earlier treatment with anti-PD-1, anti-PD-L1 or anti-CTLA-4 was permitted, and about 40% had received some. Findings and limits, study-wide: Researchers did not determine the expanded peripheral T cells' antigen specificity.

No patient had autoimmune disease or received systemic immunosuppression. Generated by immunoSEQ multiplex PCR, the TCRdb table keeps only in-frame clones and is missing some. The table records some 50,000 clones, around 87% of them present only once. With regard to this clone: The antigen is undetermined.

The sequenced sample was CD4+ or CD8+ T cells sorted from blood, obtained in a trial of the OX40 agonist ivuxolimab. This clonotype was sampled from an adult with an advanced solid tumor such as melanoma, head and neck, liver or kidney cancer.

CDR3 coding DNA: TGTGCCAGCAAGGTTTCTAGCGGGGGCGGCACAGATACGCAGTATTTT. It encodes CASKVSSGGGTDTQYF. V usage is TRBV2 and J usage is TRBJ2-3, with TRBD2 matching 10 bases. Trimming took 7 bases from V and 1 from J; bases not matched to a gene: 8. CDR1 SNHLY and CDR2 FYNNEI come from the germline V gene. This CDR3 comprises 16 residues.